The clone carrying this T cell receptor (beta chain) came up a few times. Antigen: not known. The data originate from a study of identical twins. Study-level findings and limits: A partial confounding effect on zero-insertion analyses could come from invariant MAIT and iNKT cells. The analysis was cross-sectional rather than longitudinal within donors. Beta out-of-frame sequences displayed a weaker excess of sharing between twins.

Addition of a universal primer site occurred through template switching, and cDNA carried unique molecular identifiers. TCRdb reanalysed the 5' RACE reads using MiXCR and keeps one entry per CDR3 protein. This sample has about 220,000 distinct CDR3 sequences, with 6.5% to 8.5% found just once. In germline, CDR1 is KGHSH, CDR2 LQKENI. Trimming took 3 bases from V and 10 from J; bases not matched to a gene: 3. The length of the CDR3 is 12 residues. These same data were also listed under a study on yellow fever vaccine responses in identical twins.

The sequence derives from a woman aged 18-29 years in good health. The source material was memory (CD45RO+) T cells sorted from blood. The chain links TRBV18 to TRBJ2-1, with TRBD2 identical over 7 bases. The CDR3 here is CASSPREEEQFF. CDR3 nucleotides: TGTGCCAGCTCACCCCGGGAGGAGGAGCAGTTCTTC.